What follows describes a single T cell receptor beta chain. Its antigen is not known. This may arise from a read error, as a much more abundant clone is one base away. CDR3 and TCR beta VDJ profiling relied on a genomic DNA template. One entry per CDR3 protein results from TCRdb running MiXCR on the reads. The sample records 200,000 or so distinct CDR3 sequences, around 65% being singletons. This sample stems from a study of CD8+CD57+ T cells in acquired aplastic anemia. General study findings and limits: There were about 27 CD8+ CDR3 sequences that occurred in both patients and controls.

Input material: sorted CD4+, CD8+, or CD8+CD57+ T cells (not recorded which) from PBMCs. This receptor was identified in a human donor with severe aplastic anemia or a healthy control (not recorded which).

DNA of the CDR3: TGTGCCAGCAGCCAGGGGGGGACAGGGTTGAGCAATGAAAGACTGTTTTTT. Protein: CASSQGGTGLSNERLFF. V usage is TRBV6-1 and J usage is TRBJ1-4, with 9 bases identical to TRBD1. The CDR3 is 17 amino acids. Germline V gene data show CDR1 as MNHNS and CDR2 as SASEGT.